This T cell receptor (beta chain) was identified in a study of blood T cell repertoires in COVID-19. Sequencing was performed with immunoSEQ multiplex PCR; in TCRdb, only in-frame clones are kept and a portion is missing. This table has roughly 80,000 clones, about 90% appearing once. This clone came up a few times. The V and J ends lost 9 bases and 6 bases, in that order; junction bases with no gene match: 5. The V gene's germline CDR1 is LGHNT and CDR2 FRNRAP. This CDR3 contains 12 residues. The V call is TRBV12-5, the J call TRBJ1-5, with 7 positions matching TRBD1. Sequenced sample: peripheral blood. The sequence came from a man older than 75 in a cohort sampled during active COVID-19. CDR3 DNA: TGTGCTAGCCAGGGGGTTGGTCAGCCCCAGCATTTT. Its protein product is CASQGVGQPQHF.